A selection of T cell receptor beta chains follows, all from one sample in a study of OX40 agonist ivuxolimab in advanced cancers. Libraries were prepared by immunoSEQ multiplex PCR; TCRdb keeps only in-frame clonotypes and omits some of them. The sample yields around 72,000 clones, approximately 81% seen once. This specimen consisted of CD4+ or CD8+ T cells sorted from blood, obtained in a trial of the OX40 agonist ivuxolimab. Every receptor here comes from an adult with an advanced solid tumor such as melanoma, head and neck, liver or kidney cancer. The CDR3 runs from the conserved cysteine through the conserved F or W. The D gene is left open where the match is weak. Part of the rows lack a size; the others show once, few, many or a class for expanded clones.

TRBJ2-1	NA	NA	TRBV2	TGTGCCAGCAGATCAGGGATCTCCTACAATGAGCAGTTCTTC	CASRSGISYNEQFF
TRBJ1-1	NA	NA	TRBV11-3	TGTGCCAGCAGCTTTCGGGGGAACACTGAAGCTTTCTTT	CASSFRGNTEAFF
TRBJ2-1	NA	NA	TRBV6-5	TGTGCCAGCAGTTACTCAGAGGGTTGGGGCAATGAGCAGTTCTTC	CASSYSEGWGNEQFF
TRBJ2-4	once	NA	TRBV7-2	TGTGCCAGCAGCCCCGGGAACATTCAGTACTTC	CASSPGNIQYF
TRBJ2-5	NA	NA	TRBV5-1	TGCGCCAGCAGCTTGGGGACTACCCAAGAGACCCAGTACTTC	CASSLGTTQETQYF
TRBJ1-4	once	NA	TRBV14	TGTGCCAGCAGCCCTCGGTCGGGGACTAATGAAAAACTGTTTTTT	CASSPRSGTNEKLFF
TRBJ1-2	few	NA	TRBV7-9	TGTGCCAGCAGCTTAGATGGGGTGCTTCCCTATGGCTACACCTTC	CASSLDGVLPYGYTF
TRBJ2-1	NA	TRBD1	TRBV11-2	TGTGCCAGCAGCCCTTGGACAGGGGGCAATGAGCAGTTCTTC	CASSPWTGGNEQFF
TRBJ2-1	NA	TRBD2	TRBV2	TGTGCCAGCACGGGACTAGCGGAGTATGAGCAGTTCTTC	CASTGLAEYEQFF
TRBJ1-2	few	TRBD1	TRBV28	TGTGCCAGCAATCCCCGGGACAGTGCCTATGGCTACACCTTC	CASNPRDSAYGYTF
TRBJ2-1	NA	TRBD2	TRBV6-5	TGTGCCAGCAGTTACATAGCGGGAGGGAACAATGAGCAGTTCTTC	CASSYIAGGNNEQFF
TRBJ2-2	NA	NA	TRBV5-6	TGTGCCAGCAGCCGATCGTACGTAACCGGGGAGCTGTTTTTT	CASSRSYVTGELFF
TRBJ2-4	NA	TRBD1	TRBV7-2	TGTGCCAGCAGCTTCGGTTTAGGGGGCGCGCTCATTCAGTACTTC	CASSFGLGGALIQYF
TRBJ1-4	NA	NA	TRBV5-5	TGTGCCAGCAGCCTGGATCCGGGATACAATGAAAAACTGTTTTTT	CASSLDPGYNEKLFF
TRBJ1-3	NA	NA	TRBV7-2	TGTGCCAGCAGCTTAGGGGAAGGGTTCGGAAACACCATATATTTT	CASSLGEGFGNTIYF
TRBJ2-3	NA	NA	TRBV6-6	TGTGCCAGCAGCCGCGCTTCAGGCAGCACAGATACGCAGTATTTT	CASSRASGSTDTQYF
TRBJ1-5	NA	NA	TRBV18	TGTGCCAGCTCACCCGGACAGCGCGATCAGCCCCAGCATTTT	CASSPGQRDQPQHF
TRBJ2-7	NA	TRBD2	TRBV4-1	TGCGCCAGCAGCCGACAATACGGGGGGTACGAGCAGTACTTC	CASSRQYGGYEQYF
TRBJ1-4	NA	TRBD1	TRBV7-9	TGTGCCAGCAGCTTAGAAGGGGGCAAAGAAAAACTGTTTTTT	CASSLEGGKEKLFF
TRBJ2-6	NA	NA	TRBV6-5	TGTGCCAGCAGTTACGAGACAGCTGGGGCCAACGTCCTGACTTTC	CASSYETAGANVLTF
TRBJ1-1	NA	NA	TRBV18	TGTGCCAGCTCACCACAGGGTTACGGGTTTAACACTGAAGCTTTCTTT	CASSPQGYGFNTEAFF
TRBJ2-3	NA	NA	TRBV5-1	TGCGCCAGCAGCTCGCCGGACACAGATACGCAGTATTTT	CASSSPDTDTQYF
TRBJ1-1	NA	NA	TRBV5-1	TGCGCCAGCAGCTTGGAAGGGGGAGAAGCTTTCTTT	CASSLEGGEAFF
TRBJ2-2	NA	NA	TRBV4-2	TGTGCCAGCAGCCAAGATCTTAGGGCAGGGGTTAGGGGGACGAACACCGGGGAGCTGTTTTTT	CASSQDLRAGVRGTNTGELFF
TRBJ2-7	NA	TRBD2	TRBV7-9	TGTGCCAGCACCCTCTGGGGGGGCGAGCAGTACTTC	CASTLWGGEQYF
TRBJ1-5	NA	TRBD1	TRBV19	TGTGCCAGTAGTCCGAGGGACAGGGGAACGGATCAGCCCCAGCATTTT	CASSPRDRGTDQPQHF
TRBJ2-7	NA	NA	TRBV6-1	TGTGCCAGCAGTGAAATACGGGGGACGGGGTGGAAGGAGCAGTACTTC	CASSEIRGTGWKEQYF
TRBJ2-6	NA	NA	TRBV5-1	TGCGCCAGCAGCTGGACCTTCGGCTCTGGGGCCAACGTCCTGACTTTC	CASSWTFGSGANVLTF
TRBJ2-1	NA	TRBD2	TRBV5-1	TGCGCCAGCAGCTTGGAGGTTGCGGGAGATTACAATGAGCAGTTCTTC	CASSLEVAGDYNEQFF
TRBJ2-3	few	TRBD2	TRBV5-1	TGCGCCAGCAGCTTGGAGGCTAGCGGCGCAGATACGCAGTATTTT	CASSLEASGADTQYF
TRBJ2-1	NA	TRBD2	TRBV6-5	TGTGCCAGCAGAAGCGGGATCAGCTGGTTAGATGAGCAGTTCTTC	CASRSGISWLDEQFF
TRBJ2-5	NA	TRBD2	TRBV5-1	TGCGCCAGCAGCTTGGGGCTGACTAGCGGGGGAGAGACCCAGTACTTC	CASSLGLTSGGETQYF
TRBJ1-5	NA	TRBD1	TRBV7-9	TGTGCCAGCAGCCCGGGACAGGTTAGCAATCAGCCCCAGCATTTT	CASSPGQVSNQPQHF
TRBJ1-5	few	NA	TRBV4-1	TGCGCCAGCAGCCAATCGGGACTTAGCAATCAGCCCCAGCATTTT	CASSQSGLSNQPQHF
TRBJ2-1	NA	NA	TRBV19	TGTGCCAGTAGTCCCTCTTTCCCGAATAGCGGTTTAAACAATGAGCAGTTCTTC	CASSPSFPNSGLNNEQFF
TRBJ1-1	NA	NA	TRBV5-4	TGTGCCAGCAGCTTCCCCAACCAGGGTCTAATCCGGGCTTTCTTT	CASSFPNQGLIRAFF
TRBJ1-6	NA	NA	TRBV28	TGTGCCAGCAGTTTAAGCCGATTTGACAATTCACCCCTCCACTTT	CASSLSRFDNSPLHF
TRBJ1-1	NA	NA	TRBV9	TGTGCCAGCAGCGTAGTGGTGGCTCCGGGCACTGAAGCTTTCTTT	CASSVVVAPGTEAFF
TRBJ2-7	NA	TRBD2	TRBV6-5	TGTGCCAGCAGTTCTGGCGGGAGGGCCTACGAGCAGTACTTC	CASSSGGRAYEQYF
TRBJ2-4	once	NA	TRBV11-2	TGTGCCAGCAGCTTAGATCCCAACAATTTAAACATTCAGTACTTC	CASSLDPNNLNIQYF
TRBJ1-4	NA	TRBD1	TRBV5-4	TGTGCCAGCAGCCCCGGACAGGGAAGGCACAATGAAAAACTGTTTTTT	CASSPGQGRHNEKLFF
TRBJ1-2	NA	NA	TRBV28	TGTGCCAGCAACCGGCTTGATGGCTACACCTTC	CASNRLDGYTF
TRBJ2-2	NA	TRBD2	TRBV4-2	TGTGCCAGCAGAGGGAAGGCTAGCGGCACCGGGGAGCTGTTTTTT	CASRGKASGTGELFF
TRBJ2-3	NA	NA	TRBV5-4	TGTGCCAGCAGCCCCAAAGGCTGGTATATAGATACGCAGTATTTT	CASSPKGWYIDTQYF
TRBJ2-1	NA	NA	TRBV9	TGTGCCAGCAGCGTAGGGGCGAGGGACTCCTACAATGAGCAGTTCTTC	CASSVGARDSYNEQFF